These 12 T cell receptor beta chains were all obtained from the same sample, sequenced in a study of T cell repertoires in cytomegalovirus infection. MiXCR, run by TCRdb on the reads, gives a single entry per CDR3 protein. The sample lists roughly 340,000 distinct CDR3 sequences, about 28% seen once, with around 18% in the top ten. The antigens these receptors bind are not known. Source: cultured PBMCs, taken from culture after CMV antigen stimulation. The receptors come from a human donor in good health (CMV status not recorded). Some clones in this sample may be carry-over from other donors' samples.

The chain joins TRBV28 to TRBJ2-3; 9 positions agree with TRBD2. Germline V lookup: CDR1 MDHEN, CDR2 SYDVKM. The ends lost 7 bases at V and 3 bases at J; junction bases unmatched: 2. CDR3 length: 13 residues. The DNA of the CDR3 is TGTGCCAGCACTAGCGGGGTAACAGATACGCAGTATTTT. Encoded protein: CASTSGVTDTQYF.

This clonotype came up once. The genes are TRBV27 and TRBJ2-7; TRBD2 matches at 7 bases. J was trimmed by 2 bases and V by 5 bases; bases with no gene match: 9. Germline assignment: CDR1 MNHEY and CDR2 SMNVEV (reference sequence). This CDR3 is 15 amino acids long. The CDR3 spells CASSPESGTTYEQYF. The DNA of the CDR3 is TGTGCCAGCAGTCCCGAGTCCGGGACTACCTACGAGCAGTACTTC.

This clonotype was seen many times. The chain has TRBV20-1 and TRBJ2-7; 9 positions match TRBD1. V lost 5 bases to trimming and J lost 11 bases; unmatched junction nucleotides: 7. This CDR3 has 11 residues. From germline, CDR1 is DFQATT and CDR2 SNEGSKA (reference sequence). The CDR3 loop is CSASGDRAEYF. CDR3 nucleotide sequence: TGCAGTGCTTCAGGGGACAGGGCGGAGTACTTC.

This clonotype was picked up a small number of times. This chain connects TRBV27 to TRBJ2-1; TRBD1 is a possible D gene (7 bases). The V gene lost 6 bases and the J gene lost 3 bases, with 15 bases spanning the gap. The CDR3 is 15 residues long. The V gene's germline CDR1 is MNHEY and CDR2 SMNVEV (reference sequence). CDR3 coding DNA: TGTGCCAGCAGATTTTCCCAGGGGGGCTACAATGAGCAGTTCTTC. As protein: CASRFSQGGYNEQFF.

This clonotype appeared many times. The V gene is TRBV7-2, the J gene TRBJ2-5; D may be TRBD2 (6 bases). The V end was cut by 1 base, the J end by 6 bases, with 15 bases between. Germline values: CDR1 SGHTA, CDR2 FQGNSA. CDR3 length: 15 residues. CDR3: CASSLVGQGGKTQYF. CDR3 DNA sequence: TGTGCCAGCAGCTTAGTAGGCCAGGGAGGAAAGACCCAGTACTTC.

This clonotype has at least ten counts. V gene TRBV7-8 combines with J gene TRBJ1-4; D gene uncertain. The CDR3 is 19 residues long. V was cut by 2 bases and J by 4 bases, with 23 bases left in between. CDR1 is SGHVS, CDR2 FQNEAQ, per germline. CDR3 nucleotides: TGTGCCAGCAGCTTAAGTGTTGGGGTCCGCGTGGGCAGTAATGAAAAACTGTTTTTT. As protein: CASSLSVGVRVGSNEKLFF.

This clonotype was detected ten times or more. The V call is TRBV11-2, the J call TRBJ1-2; TRBD1 matches 8 bases. The CDR3 covers 14 residues. The V gene end was trimmed by 5 bases and the J gene end by 5 bases; junction bases not matched to a gene: 7. Germline CDR1 and CDR2: SGHAT and FQNNGV. The CDR3 is CASSAVQGGYGYTF. The CDR3 DNA reads as TGTGCCAGCAGCGCCGTACAGGGGGGATATGGCTACACCTTC.

This chain links TRBV28 with TRBJ1-5; no clear D gene. CDR3 length: 13 amino acids. Germline-derived CDR1 and CDR2 are MDHEN and SYDVKM. V dropped 10 bases and J dropped 0 bases, with 10 bases sitting between them. The CDR3 sequence: CANSPDSNQPQHF. As DNA, the CDR3 is TGTGCCAACAGCCCGGATAGCAATCAGCCCCAGCATTTT.

This rearrangement joins TRBV11-1 to TRBJ2-4; no reliable D call. Germline V lookup: CDR1 SGHAT, CDR2 FQDESV (reference sequence). The CDR3 length is 13 residues. V dropped 1 base and J dropped 7 bases, with 8 bases sitting between them. The CDR3, as DNA: TGTGCCAGCAGCTTAGATATCAGCAACATTCAGTACTTC. Protein sequence: CASSLDISNIQYF.

This sequence joins TRBV7-3 and TRBJ2-1, with 7 bases identical to TRBD1. This CDR3 is 16 amino acids long. CDR1 is SGHTA, CDR2 FQGTGA, per germline. Trimming took 6 bases from V and 6 from J; bases not matched to a gene: 14. CDR3 loop: CASSFSPGQTGNEQFF. The DNA for the CDR3 is TGTGCCAGCAGTTTTTCACCGGGACAGACGGGCAATGAGCAGTTCTTC.

The rearrangement links TRBV19 to TRBJ2-3; D gene unclear. The CDR3 sequence is 12 residues long. V lost 4 bases to trimming and J lost 8 bases, with 10 bases between them. The germline gives CDR1 LNHDA, CDR2 SQIVND (reference sequence). The CDR3 region is CASSNDASTQYF. Written as DNA, the CDR3 is TGTGCCAGTAGTAACGATGCCAGTACGCAGTATTTT.

The V gene is TRBV7-8, the J gene TRBJ1-1; 7 bases map to TRBD1. J gave up 6 bases and V 0 bases, and 4 bases lay outside the gene matches. Per germline, CDR1 SGHVS and CDR2 FQNEAQ. The CDR3 extends over 14 amino acids. The CDR3 bases are TGTGCCAGCAGCTTAGCCAGGGGGAGGTCTGAAGCTTTCTTT. Its translation: CASSLARGRSEAFF.